The present entry profiles one T cell receptor (beta chain) with its context. Profiled with immunoSEQ multiplex PCR; TCRdb holds only in-frame clones, not every one. The table lists approximately 240,000 clones, nearly 90% of them singletons. The entry originates in a study of blood T cell repertoires in COVID-19. The wider study: Whether acute or convalescent, the COVID-19 samples came from the United States, Italy and Spain.

This TCR derives from a middle-aged woman who had recovered from COVID-19. Material: peripheral blood.

CDR3 DNA sequence: TGTGCCAGCTCATTGGACAGGGGCACAGATACGCAGTATTTT. Its protein product is CASSLDRGTDTQYF. The V call is TRBV18, the J call TRBJ2-3; 8 bases agree with TRBD1. The CDR3 runs 14 residues. Germline-derived CDR1 and CDR2 are KGHSH and LQKENI. Trimming removed 5 bases from V and 1 base from J; junction bases left unmatched: 2.